This TCR beta chain was profiled in a study of blood T cell repertoires in COVID-19. Measured with immunoSEQ multiplex PCR; TCRdb has only the in-frame clones, and not every one. The sample carries roughly 250,000 clones, 82% recorded once. Germline V CDR1 and CDR2: LNHDA, SQIVND (reference sequence). There are 16 residues in the CDR3. V was trimmed by 5 bases and J by 0 bases, leaving 17 bases between them. This clonotype was sampled from a woman at least 80 years old with active or convalescent COVID-19. The chain links TRBV19 to TRBJ2-7, with D possibly matching TRBD1 (6 bases). Source material: peripheral blood. The CDR3 nucleotides read TGTGCCAGTAGTGCTCTGGGGGCACGAAGCTCCTACGAGCAGTACTTC. The encoded protein is CASSALGARSSYEQYF.